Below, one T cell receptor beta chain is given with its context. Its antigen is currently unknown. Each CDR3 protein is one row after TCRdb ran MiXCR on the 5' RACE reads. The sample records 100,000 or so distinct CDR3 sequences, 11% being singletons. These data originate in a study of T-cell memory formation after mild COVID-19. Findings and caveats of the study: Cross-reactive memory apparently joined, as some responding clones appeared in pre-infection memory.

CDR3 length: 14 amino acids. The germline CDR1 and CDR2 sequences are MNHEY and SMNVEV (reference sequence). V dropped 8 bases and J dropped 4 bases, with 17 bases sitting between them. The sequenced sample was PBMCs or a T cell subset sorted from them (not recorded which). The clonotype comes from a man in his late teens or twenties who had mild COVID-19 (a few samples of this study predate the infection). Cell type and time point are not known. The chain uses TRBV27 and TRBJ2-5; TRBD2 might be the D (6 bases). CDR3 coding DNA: TGTGCCAGCGCAACACTGGGGGGAGGAGAGACCCAGTACTTC. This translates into CASATLGGGETQYF.